This T cell receptor (beta chain) was sequenced in a study of cytomegalovirus exposure and HLA in healthy donors. Per germline, CDR1 SGDLS and CDR2 YYNGEE. The CDR3 sequence is 15 residues long. V shed 2 bases and J 7 bases; nucleotides not matched to a gene: 8. 13 Jbeta primers and 60 Vbeta primers were used for the PCR. Original methodology: Later work found roughly 80 million unique TCR beta chains, with around 10 million shared. The assay was immunoSEQ multiplex PCR, and TCRdb's table has in-frame clones only and misses some. Clonal size and the V and J genes are those of that table, whereas D and trimming came from the DNA. Of approximately 130,000 clones in the sample, approximately 75% were seen once.

Sequenced input: PBMCs. The chain uses TRBV9 and TRBJ1-4; 7 bases line up with TRBD1. The TCR originated in a woman between 40 and 50 years old in good health and CMV-seropositive. The CDR3 sequence is CASSVTQGTAEKLFF. DNA for the CDR3: TGTGCCAGCAGCGTGACTCAGGGGACAGCTGAAAAACTGTTTTTT.